The following is a T cell receptor (beta chain) sequence with its context. Its antigen target is currently unknown. No base-level quality is on record; no much larger clone is a single base apart. A single peripheral blood draw of around 100 mL on average was collected from each donor into heparinised tubes. Naive, central memory, regulatory and stem cell-like memory CD4+ T cells were sorted on a BD FACSAria II using a panel including CD45RO, CCR7, CD25, CD127, CD95 and CD27. A purity above 98% was achieved for all sorted populations. PBMCs were separated immediately by Lymphoprep density gradient centrifugation and were stained directly, without being cultured. Samples were stained and sorted in pairs, with one healthy donor and one patient per experiment, so that batch effects were minimized. The data belong to a study of beta chain features in type 1 diabetes (dated by TCRdb to 2017 to 2018). Notes on the research overall: Patients and healthy donors did not differ in mean age, gender distribution, total cell number or subset yield. A total of roughly 100 million sorted cells were examined across all samples, and the number of cells per subset was strongly correlated with RNA yield. In the study, TCRB repertoires of sorted circulating CD4+ T cell subsets from recently diagnosed type 1 diabetes patients were compared with those of matched healthy donors. Whereas all 28 donors provided naive and central memory subsets, regulatory and stem cell-like memory subsets were isolated from just 8 patients and roughly 8 healthy donors.

V is trimmed back by 1 base and J by 5 bases, and the junction contains 6 bases that no gene match accounts for. Based on the germline V gene, the CDR1 and CDR2 sequences are SGDLS and YYNGEE. The CDR3 numbers 15 residues from cysteine through phenylalanine. Only CDR3 DNA is held: 45 bases, read in frame from base 1. The entire isolated RNA was reverse transcribed using the High Capacity cDNA Reverse Transcription Kit, and thus expressed TCRB transcripts were sequenced. Deep immunoSEQ sequencing was performed on naive, central memory and regulatory T cell samples, with an average of roughly 4 million total reads per sample. Sorted cells were lysed in RLT buffer and RNA was extracted with DNase-treated RNeasy Micro or Mini kits, depending on cell number. To prevent cross-contamination, every cell subset was processed on its own, while patient and healthy donor samples were processed together. Using the immunoSEQ multiplex PCR, TCRB sequences were amplified from cDNA into 87-bp fragments spanning the CDR3 region. Sequencing of the amplicons was done on the Illumina HiSeq platform. For the original study's pipeline: Synthetic template baselines were used to correct PCR bias computationally, reads within Hamming distance 2 were collapsed together, and singletons that could not be merged were discarded. Reads were aligned against IMGT so that V, D and J genes, CDR3 length and insertions or deletions at six rearrangement sites could be assigned. Within each subset, clonotype counts were normalized to the number of sorted cells before true diversity and Gini coefficients were calculated with the tcR R package. Repertoire sharing was quantified using the overlap coefficient calculated on TCRB nucleotide sequences. Entries here come from immuneACCESS through TCRdb and include only in-frame sequences with V and J called. Some clones fail to appear in such tables; in the studies checked, an unresolved V gene covers under half of the shortfall, and the cause of the remainder is unknown. V and J calls and clone size are given by that table; D and trimming were obtained from the DNA. For this sample there are around 170,000 clones; 7% to 10% appear just once. The top ten clonotypes cover 2% to 3% of the sample.

What the research found in general, with its limitations: In all four CD4+ subsets, TCRB CDR3 length was moderately but significantly shorter in type 1 diabetes patients. Because cDNA was sequenced instead of genomic DNA, activated cells with high expression could be over-represented, although the groups did not differ in activation or CD3 levels. Only small numbers of individuals were included in the HLA sub-analyses, which left unresolved whether HLA type had any influence on TCRB rearrangement. Naive, central memory and regulatory TCRB repertoires appeared to be more similar among patients than among healthy donors. PCR may preferentially amplify shorter templates, but because patient and control samples were amplified and corrected together, any resulting skew would affect both groups equally. At VDJ recombination sites, type 1 diabetes patients had fewer insertions and more deleted nucleotides, which implies abnormalities in thymic rearrangement.

Sequenced input: central memory CD4+ T cells from blood. The sequence is built from TRBV9 and TRBJ2-1; 7 bases in between match TRBD2. The sequence was obtained from a woman aged 18 to 35 in good health. Here the CDR3 is given as CASSVWGRGDNEQFF. The bases are TGTGCCAGCAGCGTATGGGGGAGGGGAGACAATGAGCAGTTCTTC.